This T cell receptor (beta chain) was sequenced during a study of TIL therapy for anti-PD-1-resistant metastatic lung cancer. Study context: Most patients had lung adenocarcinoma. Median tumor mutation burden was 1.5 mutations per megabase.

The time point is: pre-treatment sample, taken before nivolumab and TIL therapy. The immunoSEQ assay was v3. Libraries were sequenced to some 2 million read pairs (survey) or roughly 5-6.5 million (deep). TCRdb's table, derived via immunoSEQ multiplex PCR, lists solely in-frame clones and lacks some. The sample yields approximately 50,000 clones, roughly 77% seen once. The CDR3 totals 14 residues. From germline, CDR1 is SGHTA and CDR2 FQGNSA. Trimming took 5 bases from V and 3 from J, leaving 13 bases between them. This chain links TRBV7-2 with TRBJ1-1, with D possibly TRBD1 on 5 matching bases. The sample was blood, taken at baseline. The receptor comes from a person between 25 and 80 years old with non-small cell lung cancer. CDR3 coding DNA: TGTGCCAGCAGCCTCCTTGGGGGTGACACTGAAGCTTTCTTT. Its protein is CASSLLGGDTEAFF. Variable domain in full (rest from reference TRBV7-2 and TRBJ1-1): GAGVSQSPSNKVTEKGKDVELRCDPISGHTALYWYRQSLGQGLEFLIYFQGNSAPDKSGLPSDRFSAERTGGSVSTLTIQRTQQEDSAVYLCASSLLGGDTEAFFGQGTRLTVV.